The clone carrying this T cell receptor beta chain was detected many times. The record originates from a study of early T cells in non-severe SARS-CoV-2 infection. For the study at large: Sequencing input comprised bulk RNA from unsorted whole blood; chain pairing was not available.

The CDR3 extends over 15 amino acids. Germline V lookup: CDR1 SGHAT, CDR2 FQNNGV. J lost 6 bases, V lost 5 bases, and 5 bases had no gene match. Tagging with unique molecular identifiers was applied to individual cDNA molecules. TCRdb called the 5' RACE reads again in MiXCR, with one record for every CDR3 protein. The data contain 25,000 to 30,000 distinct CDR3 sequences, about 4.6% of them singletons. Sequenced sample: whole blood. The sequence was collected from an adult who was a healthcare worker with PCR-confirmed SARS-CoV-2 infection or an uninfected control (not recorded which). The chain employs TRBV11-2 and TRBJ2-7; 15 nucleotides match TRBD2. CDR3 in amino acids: CASSHGTSGRTEQYF. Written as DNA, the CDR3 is TGTGCCAGCAGCCATGGGACTAGCGGGAGGACCGAGCAGTACTTC.